This entry lists 9 T cell receptor beta chains sequenced from one sample in a study of PD-1 blockade in classical Hodgkin lymphoma. Profiling relied on immunoSEQ multiplex PCR, and the TCRdb table lists in-frame clones only, not all of them. Here the sample spans almost 15,000 clones, approximately 91% being singletons. Indicated time point: cycle 4 day 1 (C4D1), after 5 to 7 weeks of nivolumab. Each patient's relapse followed autologous stem cell transplantation, and brentuximab vedotin exposure varied. The study isolated CD8+ T cells from thawed PBMCs by magnetic negative selection. Here the sequenced sample was CD8+ T cells from blood, taken before the fourth cycle of nivolumab. The origin of the receptors is a human donor with classical Hodgkin lymphoma.

The DNA of the CDR3 is TGTGCCACCAGCAGACGGGAGGGTCCAGATACGCAGTATTTT. It translates to CATSRREGPDTQYF. The chain employs TRBV15 and TRBJ2-3; TRBD2 matches 8 bases. With V trimmed by 2 bases and J by 4 bases, 2 bases remained unmatched. There are 14 residues in the CDR3. Looked up from germline, CDR1 is LNHNV and CDR2 is YYDKDF (reference sequence).

This sequence joins TRBV27 and TRBJ2-7, with TRBD1 identical over 9 bases. This CDR3 region has 13 residues. V dropped 7 bases and J dropped 5; count of bases not matched to a gene: 6. From germline, CDR1 is MNHEY and CDR2 SMNVEV (reference sequence). The CDR3 DNA sequence: TGTGCCAGCAAAACGACAGGGGGAGACGAGCAGTACTTC. It specifies CASKTTGGDEQYF.

This clone has a handful of counts. The chain employs TRBV7-9 and TRBJ2-7, with a weak D call TRBD2 (5 bases). Germline CDR1 reads SEHNR; CDR2 reads FQNEAQ (reference sequence). With 2 bases removed from V and 1 base from J, the gap between germline ends came to 9 bases. The CDR3 runs to 14 residues. CDR3 loop: CASSLLPGSYEQYF. For the CDR3, the DNA is TGTGCCAGCAGCTTACTTCCGGGGTCCTACGAGCAGTACTTC.

The chain recombines TRBV4-1 with TRBJ1-4; D is unclear. The CDR3 is 15 amino acids. V gave up 1 base and J gave up 3 bases, with 9 bases separating them. Germline V CDR1 and CDR2: MGHRA, YSYEKL. The CDR3 sequence: CASSQVVSANEKLFF. The CDR3 DNA follows: TGCGCCAGCAGCCAAGTTGTGTCGGCTAATGAAAAACTGTTTTTT.

This chain links TRBV27 with TRBJ2-1; TRBD1 agrees at 8 bases. The germline V gene encodes CDR1 MNHEY and CDR2 SMNVEV (reference sequence). After removal of 5 bases from V and 7 bases from J, the junction contained 4 bases not matched to a gene. This CDR3 region has 13 residues. The CDR3 nucleotides are TGTGCCAGCAGTGACAGGGGCATTAATGAGCAGTTCTTC. Translation gives CASSDRGINEQFF.

This chain uses TRBV5-4 with TRBJ1-1; D possibly corresponds to TRBD1 (5 bases). The CDR3 spans 15 residues. V lost 1 base and J lost 0, with 10 bases in between. The germline V gene has CDR1 SGHNT and CDR2 YYREEE (reference sequence). The CDR3 protein is CASSLRGTVNTEAFF. For the CDR3, the DNA is TGTGCCAGCAGCTTGCGGGGGACGGTGAACACTGAAGCTTTCTTT.

The chain combines TRBV10-1 with TRBJ1-3, with D hard to call. V was trimmed by 2 bases and J by 4 bases, leaving 9 bases between them. The CDR3 has 14 residues. From germline, CDR1 is WNHNN and CDR2 SYGVQD (reference sequence). CDR3 residues: CASSETPDGNTIYF. For the CDR3, the DNA is TGCGCCAGCAGTGAGACCCCCGACGGAAACACCATATATTTT.

The rearrangement uses TRBV6-6 and TRBJ2-5; the D call may be TRBD1 or TRBD2 (5 bases each). The CDR3 contains 13 residues. CDR1 MNHNY and CDR2 SVGAGI come from the germline V gene (reference sequence). With 2 bases removed from V and 5 bases from J, the gap between germline ends came to 9 bases. CDR3 DNA: TGTGCCAGCAGTTACGTCGGGACGGAGACCCAGTACTTC. It yields the protein CASSYVGTETQYF.

This clone has a single count. The chain links TRBV7-9 to TRBJ2-1, with 15 bases fitting TRBD2. Losses at the gene ends were 4 bases for V and 9 bases for J; bases not matched to a gene: 4. The CDR3 contains 15 residues. Germline V gene lookup returns CDR1 SEHNR and CDR2 FQNEAQ (reference sequence). The CDR3 DNA sequence: TGTGCCAGCAGCTACGGACTAGCGGGGGGGGCTGAGCAGTTCTTC. Translating gives CASSYGLAGGAEQFF.